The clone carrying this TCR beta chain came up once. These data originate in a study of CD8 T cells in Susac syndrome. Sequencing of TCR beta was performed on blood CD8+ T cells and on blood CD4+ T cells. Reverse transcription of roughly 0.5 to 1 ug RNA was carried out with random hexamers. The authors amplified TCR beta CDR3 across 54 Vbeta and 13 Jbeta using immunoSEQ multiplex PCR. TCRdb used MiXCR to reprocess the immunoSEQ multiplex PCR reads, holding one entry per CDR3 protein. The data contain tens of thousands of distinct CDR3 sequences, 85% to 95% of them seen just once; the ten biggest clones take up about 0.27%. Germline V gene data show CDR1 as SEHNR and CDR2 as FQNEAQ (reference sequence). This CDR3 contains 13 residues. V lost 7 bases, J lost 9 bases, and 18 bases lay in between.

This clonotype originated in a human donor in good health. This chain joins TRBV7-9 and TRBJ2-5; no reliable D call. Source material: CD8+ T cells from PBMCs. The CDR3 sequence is CASNPTNWWAQYF. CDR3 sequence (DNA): TGTGCCAGCAATCCGACAAATTGGTGGGCCCAGTACTTC.